This T cell receptor (beta chain) was observed in a study of T cell clonality in common variable immunodeficiency. This clone came up many times. The read is 3 residues too short to cover the CDR3 end, so that end is filled in from the germline J gene. The CDR3 is made up of 12 amino acids. Trimming removed 6 bases at V and 0 bases at J, with 6 bases between. Germline CDR1 is DFQATT and CDR2 is SNEGSKA (reference sequence). Control and CVID samples contributed equal amounts of genomic DNA. This table comes from immunoSEQ multiplex PCR, and its TCRdb copy is limited to in-frame clones, with some not included. Sampling found about 81,000 clones, none seen once.

The sequenced sample consisted of peripheral blood mononuclear cells. The TCR sequence derives from a person aged 18 to 75 in good health. This chain joins TRBV20-1 and TRBJ2-1, with D possibly being TRBD2 (6 bases). CDR3: CSAGGSYNEQFF. CDR3 bases read: TGCAGTGCCGGGGGCTCCTACAATGAG.